This TCR beta chain came from a study of blood T cell repertoires in COVID-19. Across the whole study: The study drew acute and convalescent COVID-19 samples from the United States, Italy and Spain. PBMCs, B-cell-depleted T cells, or T cells provided the cDNA or gDNA that made up the material.

Repertoires were generated with immunoSEQ multiplex PCR, while TCRdb's copy carries only in-frame clones and drops some. The sample records approximately 390,000 clones, more than 75% being singletons. Germline CDR1 reads SGDLS; CDR2 reads YYNGEE. V was clipped by 2 bases and J by 2 bases, with 8 bases between them. This CDR3 region has 14 residues. This rearrangement joins TRBV9 to TRBJ1-5; D uncertain. Sequencing input: peripheral blood. The receptor was isolated from a woman aged 60-75 years with COVID-19, enrolled during active disease. CDR3: CASSVKAGNQPQHF. The CDR3 DNA is TGTGCCAGCAGCGTTAAGGCGGGCAATCAGCCCCAGCATTTT.